These 17 T cell receptor beta chains came from one sample sequenced in a study of T-cell memory formation after mild COVID-19. TCRdb itself ran the 5' RACE reads through MiXCR, one entry per CDR3 protein. The sample contains nearly 200,000 distinct CDR3 sequences, 18% of which appear only once. Input material: PBMCs or a T cell subset sorted from them (not recorded which). Source of these receptors: an adult woman who had mild COVID-19 (a few samples of this study predate the infection). Cell type and time point are not known.

This chain connects TRBV5-5 to TRBJ1-6, with 9 bases that match TRBD1. The length of the CDR3 is 13 residues. Germline CDR1 SGHKS, CDR2 YYEKEE (reference sequence). J was trimmed by 10 bases and V by 4 bases; bases with no gene match: 3. DNA of the CDR3: TGTGCCAGCAGCAAGGACAGGGGCTCACCCCTCCACTTT. This translates into CASSKDRGSPLHF.

This clonotype occurred many times. The chain has TRBV5-5 and TRBJ2-1; 8 bases are a match to TRBD1. CDR1 is SGHKS, CDR2 YYEKEE, per germline (reference sequence). The CDR3 spans 15 residues. Trimming took 4 bases from V and 0 from J; bases not matched to a gene: 3. This chain's CDR3 is CASSLGQGSYNEQFF. The CDR3 DNA follows: TGTGCCAGCAGCCTCGGACAGGGCTCCTACAATGAGCAGTTCTTC. The complete variable domain, with remaining parts taken from reference TRBV5-5 and TRBJ2-1, reads DAGVTQSPTHLIKTRGQQVTLRCSPISGHKSVSWYQQVLGQGPQFIFQYYEKEERGRGNFPDRFSARQFPNYSSELNVNALLLGDSALYLCASSLGQGSYNEQFFGPGTRLTVL.

The chain carries TRBV6-6 and TRBJ2-2; D remains unclear. Trimming took off 6 bases at V and 5 bases at J, with 13 bases between the two ends. This CDR3 has 14 amino acids. The germline V gene has CDR1 MNHNY and CDR2 SVGAGI (reference sequence). In DNA, the CDR3 is TGTGCCAGCAGACGAGAGGAACTGACCGGGGAGCTGTTTTTT. Translated: CASRREELTGELFF.

This clonotype appeared a few times. The chain employs TRBV4-2 and TRBJ1-6; D is uncertain. Trimming took off 1 base at V and 7 bases at J, with 5 bases between the two ends. CDR3 size: 13 residues. The germline gives CDR1 LGHNA, CDR2 YNFKEQ. The CDR3 loop reads CASSQGENSPLHF. The CDR3 DNA follows: TGTGCCAGCAGCCAAGGCGAGAATTCACCCCTCCACTTT.

The V call is TRBV18, the J call TRBJ1-1; D gene unclear. Germline CDR1 and CDR2: KGHSH and LQKENI. V was shortened by 5 bases and J by 5 bases, with 12 bases between the two germline ends. CDR3 size: 13 residues. In nucleotides, the CDR3 is TGTGCCAGCTCAGAATATTCGGGAACTGAAGCTTTCTTT. Protein: CASSEYSGTEAFF.

The table lists this clonotype with a few counts. V usage is TRBV11-2 and J usage is TRBJ1-4; TRBD1 might be the D (5 bases). Germline V gene data show CDR1 as SGHAT and CDR2 as FQNNGV. The CDR3 runs 15 residues. Trimming took off 4 bases at V and 14 bases at J, with 23 bases between the two ends. The CDR3 region is CASSSTGTTKRGLFF. The CDR3 DNA follows: TGTGCCAGCAGCTCGACCGGGACGACGAAGCGGGGGCTGTTTTTT.

This clonotype has only a few counts. The chain combines TRBV10-2 with TRBJ2-7, with no clear D. V was trimmed by 10 bases and J by 0 bases, leaving 7 bases between them. This CDR3 has 11 amino acids. The germline gives CDR1 WSHSY, CDR2 SAAADI. CDR3 bases: TGCGCCACCCTGGACTCCTACGAGCAGTACTTC. It codes for CATLDSYEQYF.

The chain uses TRBV2 and TRBJ2-1, with 8 bases matching TRBD2. V trimming: 7 bases; J trimming: 4 bases; junction bases outside the gene matches: 6. Germline CDR1 is SNHLY and CDR2 is FYNNEI. The CDR3 extends over 14 amino acids. CDR3 sequence: CASTTGGGYNEQFF. The DNA for the CDR3 is TGTGCCAGCACGACTGGCGGGGGGTACAATGAGCAGTTCTTC.

The chain links TRBV4-3 to TRBJ2-1; TRBD1 might be the D (6 bases). This CDR3 comprises 15 residues. Trimming pared 2 bases from V and 7 bases from J, leaving 15 bases between. Per germline, CDR1 LGHNA and CDR2 YSLEER. The CDR3 is CASSQFTGSRNEQFF. CDR3 nucleotides: TGCGCCAGCAGCCAATTTACAGGGAGTCGAAATGAGCAGTTCTTC.

This clonotype was detected only a few times. This chain connects TRBV4-1 to TRBJ1-1, with D possibly TRBD1 on 6 matching bases. The CDR3 has 15 amino acids. Trimming removed 1 base at V and 4 bases at J, with 13 bases between. Germline loops: CDR1 MGHRA, CDR2 YSYEKL. In DNA, the CDR3 is TGCGCCAGCAGCCAAGTTTTCACAGGGAGCACTGAAGCTTTCTTT. It encodes CASSQVFTGSTEAFF.

The chain employs TRBV7-6 and TRBJ1-2, with 7 positions matching TRBD1. After removal of 5 bases from V and 8 bases from J, the junction contained 11 bases not matched to a gene. CDR1 is SGHVS, CDR2 FNYEAQ, per germline. The CDR3 has 14 amino acids. CDR3 residues: CASSPGQVQGGYTF. CDR3 sequence (DNA): TGTGCCAGCAGCCCCGGACAGGTACAAGGAGGCTACACCTTC. Supplemented by reference TRBV7-6 and TRBJ1-2, the full variable domain reads GAGVSQSPRYKVTKRGQDVALRCDPISGHVSLYWYRQALGQGPEFLTYFNYEAQQDKSGLPNDRFSAERPEGSISTLTIQRTEQRDSAMYRCASSPGQVQGGYTFGSGTRLTVV.

The rearrangement uses TRBV7-2 and TRBJ2-7, with TRBD2 matching 8 bases. Germline V lookup: CDR1 SGHTA, CDR2 FQGNSA. With V trimmed by 1 base and J by 2 bases, 10 bases remained unmatched. CDR3 length equals 17 residues. CDR3 sequence: CASSLVISGGRPYEQYF. The CDR3 coding sequence is TGTGCCAGCAGCTTAGTAATAAGTGGCGGGAGGCCCTACGAGCAGTACTTC.

The chain couples TRBV5-6 to TRBJ2-3; 9 bases are a match to TRBD2. Trimming took 2 bases from V and 4 from J; bases not matched to a gene: 5. This CDR3 contains 15 residues. CDR1 and CDR2 from the germline V gene are SGHDT and YYEEEE. Here the CDR3 reads CASSFGGRAADTQYF. The CDR3 nucleotides read TGTGCCAGCAGCTTCGGCGGGAGGGCCGCAGATACGCAGTATTTT.

The chain carries TRBV12-3 or TRBV12-4 and TRBJ2-7; 8 nucleotides line up with TRBD1. J lost 3 bases, V lost 6 bases, and 7 bases had no gene match. The CDR3 runs to 14 residues. CDR3: CASSHRGANYEQYF. DNA of the CDR3: TGTGCCAGCAGCCACAGGGGGGCCAACTACGAGCAGTACTTC.

The rearrangement uses TRBV29-1 and TRBJ2-7; D not certain. This CDR3 spans 13 amino acids. Germline V gene sequence: CDR1 SQVTM, CDR2 ANQGSEA. The V end was cut by 3 bases, the J end by 2 bases, with 11 bases between. CDR3 bases: TGCAGCGTTGAGAGGTCGGAAACCTACGAGCAGTACTTC. It translates to CSVERSETYEQYF.

This CDR3 is CASSFRTGDEQYF. In DNA, the CDR3 is TGCGCCAGCAGCTTCAGGACAGGGGATGAGCAGTACTTC. The gene calls are TRBV5-1 and TRBJ2-7, with 9 bases aligning to TRBD1. The germline V gene encodes CDR1 SGHRS and CDR2 YFSETQ. V lost 2 bases to trimming and J lost 7 bases; unmatched junction nucleotides: 4. This CDR3 is 13 amino acids long.

This clonotype was picked up a small number of times. The chain employs TRBV7-6 and TRBJ2-7; TRBD2 agrees at 14 bases. The germline gives CDR1 SGHVS, CDR2 FNYEAQ. This CDR3 has 16 residues. J was trimmed by 2 bases and V by 1 base; bases with no gene match: 1. The CDR3 DNA follows: TGTGCCAGCAGCTTAGGGGGACTAGCGGGGGCCTACGAGCAGTACTTC. Translated: CASSLGGLAGAYEQYF.